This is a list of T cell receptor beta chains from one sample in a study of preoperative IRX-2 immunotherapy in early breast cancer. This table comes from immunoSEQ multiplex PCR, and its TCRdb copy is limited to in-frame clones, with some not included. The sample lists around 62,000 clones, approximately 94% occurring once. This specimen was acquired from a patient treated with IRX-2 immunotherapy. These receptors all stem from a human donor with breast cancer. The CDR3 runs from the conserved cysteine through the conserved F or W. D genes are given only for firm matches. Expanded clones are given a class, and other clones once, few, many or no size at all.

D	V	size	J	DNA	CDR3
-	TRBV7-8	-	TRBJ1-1	TGTGCCAGCAGCAACGGGGCCCGGGGAAACACTGAAGCTTTCTTT	CASSNGARGNTEAFF
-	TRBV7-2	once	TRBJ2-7	TGTGCCAGCGGCCCAGGCCTAGCGCGCGAGCAGTACTTC	CASGPGLAREQYF
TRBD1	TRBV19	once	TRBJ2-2	TGTGCCAGTAGTATTCGGACAGGGATTGCCGGGGAGCTGTTTTTT	CASSIRTGIAGELFF
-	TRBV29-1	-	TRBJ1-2	TGCAGCGTTGAAGTCCCGCAGGGAAACACCTTC	CSVEVPQGNTF
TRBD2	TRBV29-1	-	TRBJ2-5	TGCAGCGTGGAACTAGCGGGAGGGCCGGAAGAGACCCAGTACTTC	CSVELAGGPEETQYF
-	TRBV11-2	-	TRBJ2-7	TGTGCCAGCAGCTTAGCCAATATACCCACCTACGAGCAGTACTTC	CASSLANIPTYEQYF
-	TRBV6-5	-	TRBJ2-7	TGTGCCAGCAGACCTTCCGGGGGCCCCTACGAGCAGTACTTC	CASRPSGGPYEQYF
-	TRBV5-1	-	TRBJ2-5	TGCGCCAGCAGCCCAGACATGGGGTCCAGGACCCAGTACTTC	CASSPDMGSRTQYF
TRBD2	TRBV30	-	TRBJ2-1	TGTGCCTGGATGCTTTGGAGCGGGAGGACCTACAATGAGCAGTTCTTC	CAWMLWSGRTYNEQFF
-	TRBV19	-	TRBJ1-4	TGTGCCAGTACCCCCGGGACACACCTTTTTGAAAAACTGTTTTTT	CASTPGTHLFEKLFF
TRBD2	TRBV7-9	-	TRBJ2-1	TGTGCCAGCAGCTTTAGCGGGAGCGGTGAGCAGTTCTTC	CASSFSGSGEQFF
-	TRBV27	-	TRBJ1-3	TGTGCCAGCAGTTTATCGGGGGGAAACACCATATATTTT	CASSLSGGNTIYF
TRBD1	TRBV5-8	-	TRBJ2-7	TGTGCCAGCAGCTTGGAGGGGGCGGCGGTGAGGTTTCTGTACTTC	CASSLEGAAVRFLYF
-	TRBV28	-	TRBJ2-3	TGTGCCAGCAGTCAAGGGGGGCTACCGCAGTATTTT	CASSQGGLPQYF
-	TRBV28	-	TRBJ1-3	TGTGCCAGCAGCGTACAGGGACGAACTGGAAACACCATATATTTT	CASSVQGRTGNTIYF
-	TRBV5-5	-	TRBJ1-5	TGTGCCAGCAGCTTGTATAGCAATCAGCCCCAGCATTTT	CASSLYSNQPQHF
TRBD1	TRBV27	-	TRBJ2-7	TGTGCCAGCAGTTGGGGACAGGGGCGAATCGAGCAGTACTTC	CASSWGQGRIEQYF
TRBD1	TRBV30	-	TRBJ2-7	TGTGCCTGGAGTCGGGACAGGGGCCTCTACGAGCAGTACTTC	CAWSRDRGLYEQYF
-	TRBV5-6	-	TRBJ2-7	TGTGCCAGCAGCATTGGACTGTTAACCTACGAGCAGTACTTC	CASSIGLLTYEQYF
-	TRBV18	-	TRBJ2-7	TGTGCCAGCTCACCCTCCGGCGCATCCTACGAGCAGTACTTC	CASSPSGASYEQYF
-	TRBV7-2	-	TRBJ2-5	TGTGCCAGCAGCTCCCTTTACCAAGAGACCCAGTACTTC	CASSSLYQETQYF
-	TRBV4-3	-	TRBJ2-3	TGCGCCAGCAGCCAAATCCTTGCCACAGATACGCAGTATTTT	CASSQILATDTQYF
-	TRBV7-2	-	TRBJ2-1	TGTGCCAGCAGCTTAGCGCGGGACAGCCACAATGAGCAGTTCTTC	CASSLARDSHNEQFF
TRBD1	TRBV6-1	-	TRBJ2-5	TGTGCCAGCGTCGAGGGACAGGGGTTTCGGGAGACCCAGTACTTC	CASVEGQGFRETQYF
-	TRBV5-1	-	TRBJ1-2	TGCGCCAGCAGCTTGGTGGCAGGGGATTTTAACTATGGCTACACCTTC	CASSLVAGDFNYGYTF
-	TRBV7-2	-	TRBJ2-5	TGTGCCAGCAGCTTAACCAGGGGAGAGACCCAGTACTTC	CASSLTRGETQYF
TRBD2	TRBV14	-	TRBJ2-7	TGTGCCAGCAGCCCCCGCTGGACTAGCGCGCGCTACGAGCAGTACTTC	CASSPRWTSARYEQYF
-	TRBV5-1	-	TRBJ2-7	TGCGCCAGCAGCTTACGGACAGAGTCGGGGGGGCAGTACTTC	CASSLRTESGGQYF
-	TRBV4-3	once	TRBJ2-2	TGCGCCAGCAGCCATCGAAGGACGGCCACCGGGGAGCTGTTTTTT	CASSHRRTATGELFF
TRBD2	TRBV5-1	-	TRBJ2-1	TGCGCCAGCAGCTTGTTGGGAACACTAGCGGGTATCTACAATGAGCAGTTCTTC	CASSLLGTLAGIYNEQFF
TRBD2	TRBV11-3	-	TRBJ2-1	TGTGCCAGCAGCTCAGGTGCGGGGGGGGTCTACAATGAGCAGTTCTTC	CASSSGAGGVYNEQFF
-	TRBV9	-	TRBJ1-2	TGTGCCAGCAGCGTAGTGTTGGACGCCTCCTATGGCTACACCTTC	CASSVVLDASYGYTF
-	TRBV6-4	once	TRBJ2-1	TGTGCCAGCAGTCGGGCCCTATACAATGAGCAGTTCTTC	CASSRALYNEQFF
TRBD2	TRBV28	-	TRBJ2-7	TGTGCCAGCCTCCCTTGGGGGGGAGGCCACGAGCAGTACTTC	CASLPWGGGHEQYF
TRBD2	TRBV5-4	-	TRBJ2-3	TGTGCCAGCAGCTCAACTCGGACTAGCGGGAGTACAGATACGCAGTATTTT	CASSSTRTSGSTDTQYF
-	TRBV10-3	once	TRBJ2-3	TGTGCCATCAGTGGACCCTCGGGACATAGAGATACGCAGTATTTT	CAISGPSGHRDTQYF
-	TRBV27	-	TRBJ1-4	TGTGCCAGCAGTTTGTCGAAGGGGGGCGATGAAAAACTGTTTTTT	CASSLSKGGDEKLFF
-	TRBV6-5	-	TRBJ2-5	TGTGCCAGCAGTTACCTCGGGGGGCCACAAGAGACCCAGTACTTC	CASSYLGGPQETQYF
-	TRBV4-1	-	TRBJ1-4	TGCGCCAGCAGCCAGGAGGGAGGATATGAAAAACTGTTTTTT	CASSQEGGYEKLFF
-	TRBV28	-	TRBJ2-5	TGTGCCAGCAGTTTGTATACCAGGGGGGTAGAGACCCAGTACTTC	CASSLYTRGVETQYF
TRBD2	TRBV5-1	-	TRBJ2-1	TGCGCCAGCAGCCCGGCGGCTAGCGGGGGGGGATACAATGAGCAGTTCTTC	CASSPAASGGGYNEQFF
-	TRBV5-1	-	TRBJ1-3	TGCGCCAGCTCCTTGGCAGGGGTGGCTGGAAACACCATATATTTT	CASSLAGVAGNTIYF
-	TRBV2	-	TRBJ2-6	TGTGCCAGCAGCCGGGCTGGAGCTGGGGCCAACGTCCTGACTTTC	CASSRAGAGANVLTF
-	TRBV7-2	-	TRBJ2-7	TGTGCCAGCAGCTTAACTGTCCAAGCGGTAGGCTACGAGCAGTACTTC	CASSLTVQAVGYEQYF
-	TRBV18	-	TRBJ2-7	TGTGCCAGCTCATTTCTTCGGGACGGATTAAGATACTTC	CASSFLRDGLRYF
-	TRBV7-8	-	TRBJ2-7	TGTGCCAGCAGCTTAGCGGTGGGGGGTGTTCACTACGAGCAGTACTTC	CASSLAVGGVHYEQYF
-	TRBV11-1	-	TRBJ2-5	TGTGCCGGCAGCTTTAGCGAGGAAGAGACCCAGTACTTC	CAGSFSEEETQYF
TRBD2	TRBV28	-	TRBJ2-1	TGTGCCAGCAGGCTGACTAGCGGGAGCTATAATGAGCAGTTCTTC	CASRLTSGSYNEQFF
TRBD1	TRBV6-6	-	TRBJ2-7	TGTGCCACCAACTTCGGGACAGGGGGTAACGAGCAGTACTTC	CATNFGTGGNEQYF
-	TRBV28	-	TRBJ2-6	TGTGCCAGCAGTCTACAGGGCACCCTCTCTGGGGCCAACGTCCTGACTTTC	CASSLQGTLSGANVLTF
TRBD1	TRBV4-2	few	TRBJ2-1	TGTGCCAGCAGCCATAAAGGCGGGACAGGGGAATACAATGAGCAGTTCTTC	CASSHKGGTGEYNEQFF
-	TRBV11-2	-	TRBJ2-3	TGTGCCAGCAGCATCCACGTCGTCGGGACCACAGATACGCAGTATTTT	CASSIHVVGTTDTQYF
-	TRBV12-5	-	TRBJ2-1	TGTGCTAGTGGCGGAATTACAGGGCCCGACAATGGGTCATATGAGCAGTTCTTC	CASGGITGPDNGSYEQFF